A selection of T cell receptor beta chains follows, all from one sample in a study of shared clonotypes between healthy human individuals. The assay was immunoSEQ multiplex PCR, and TCRdb's table has in-frame clones only and misses some. The repertoire includes roughly 1,500,000 clones, roughly 98% of them detected once, and 0.4% to 0.45% sits in the top ten. The source material was naive CD4+ T cells sorted from blood. These receptors were obtained from a young man in good health. The CDR3 runs from the conserved cysteine through the conserved F or W. D genes are given only for firm matches. Clone size appears in some rows only: once, few, many, or a class for an expanded clone.

>TRBV18|TRBJ2-5|NA|13|TRBD2
CASSPGGKETQYF
TGTGCCAGCTCACCGGGGGGGAAAGAGACCCAGTACTTC
>TRBV9|TRBJ2-7|NA|13|NA
CASSVGSSYEQYF
TGTGCCAGCAGCGTTGGGAGCTCCTACGAGCAGTACTTC
>TRBV11-2|TRBJ1-2|NA|14|NA
CASSFSRGAHGYTF
TGTGCCAGCAGCTTTTCTCGGGGGGCGCACGGCTACACCTTC
>TRBV7-9|TRBJ1-2|NA|16|TRBD1
CASSLAGTEKNYGYTF
TGTGCCAGCAGCTTAGCCGGGACAGAAAAGAACTATGGCTACACCTTC
>TRBV5-1|TRBJ2-1|NA|16|TRBD2
CASRFLAGDSYNEQFF
TGCGCCAGCAGGTTCTTAGCGGGAGACTCCTACAATGAGCAGTTCTTC
>TRBV7-8|TRBJ2-1|NA|12|NA
CASSLLRLEQFF
TGTGCCAGCAGCTTACTCCGTTTAGAGCAGTTCTTC
>TRBV5-4|TRBJ2-5|NA|14|NA
CASRPRGGRETQYF
TGTGCCAGCCGGCCCCGAGGGGGGCGGGAGACCCAGTACTTC
>TRBV7-7|TRBJ2-3|NA|14|NA
CASSLMQGTDTQYF
TGTGCCAGCAGCTTAATGCAGGGCACAGATACGCAGTATTTT
>TRBV6-6|TRBJ2-3|once|16|NA
CASSQKQRPRPDTQYF
TGTGCCAGCAGTCAAAAGCAGAGACCCCGCCCAGATACGCAGTATTTT
>TRBV9|TRBJ1-4|NA|12|NA
CASSVEDEKLFF
TGTGCCAGCAGCGTAGAGGATGAAAAACTGTTTTTT
>TRBV5-4|TRBJ2-2|NA|16|TRBD2
CASSLGGSKDTGELFF
TGTGCCAGCAGCTTGGGCGGGAGTAAGGACACCGGGGAGCTGTTTTTT
>TRBV7-9|TRBJ2-1|NA|15|TRBD2
CASSLVSAGVHEQFF
TGTGCCAGCAGCTTAGTTAGCGCGGGAGTTCATGAGCAGTTCTTC
>TRBV6-6|TRBJ1-2|NA|16|NA
CASGQARGGYHYGYTF
TGTGCCAGCGGACAAGCCAGGGGAGGTTATCACTATGGCTACACCTTC
>TRBV2|TRBJ1-2|NA|15|NA
CASRGDTQASYGYTF
TGTGCCAGCAGAGGGGACACCCAGGCCAGCTATGGCTACACCTTC
>TRBV7-9|TRBJ1-2|NA|13|NA
CASSPTGNYGYTF
TGTGCCAGCAGCCCGACGGGTAACTATGGCTACACCTTC
>TRBV7-8|TRBJ1-2|NA|13|NA
CASRKMGSGGYTF
TGTGCCAGCAGAAAGATGGGGAGTGGTGGCTACACCTTC
>TRBV5-6|TRBJ1-1|NA|12|NA
CASSPDGNLAFF
TGTGCCAGCAGCCCGGATGGGAATCTAGCTTTCTTT
>TRBV29-1|TRBJ1-2|NA|12|TRBD1
CGGQGAEYGYTF
TGCGGAGGACAGGGGGCAGAATATGGCTACACCTTC
>TRBV14|TRBJ2-7|NA|15|NA
CASSGNLGGASEQYF
TGTGCCAGCAGCGGAAACCTGGGGGGGGCGAGCGAGCAGTACTTC
>TRBV6-6|TRBJ2-1|NA|16|TRBD2
CASSYGTSGSSGEQFF
TGTGCCAGCAGTTACGGAACTAGCGGGAGCAGTGGTGAGCAGTTCTTC
>TRBV10-2|TRBJ2-5|NA|14|NA
CASRQVWVEETQYF
TGCGCCAGCAGGCAGGTTTGGGTAGAAGAGACCCAGTACTTC
>TRBV2|TRBJ1-4|NA|14|NA
CASSVLSTNEKLFF
TGTGCCAGCAGTGTCCTCTCAACTAATGAAAAACTGTTTTTT
>TRBV6-6|TRBJ1-3|NA|15|NA
CASSYSGTFGNTIYF
TGTGCCAGCAGTTACTCCGGGACGTTCGGAAACACCATATATTTT
>TRBV7-9|TRBJ2-2|NA|16|NA
CASSSGRFLQAGELFF
TGTGCCAGCAGCTCAGGGAGGTTCTTACAGGCCGGGGAGCTGTTTTTT
>TRBV7-2|TRBJ2-5|NA|14|NA
CASSSTGPGETQYF
TGTGCCAGCAGCTCCACAGGGCCGGGAGAGACCCAGTACTTC
>TRBV18|TRBJ2-7|NA|15|NA
CASSPVQGLSYEQYF
TGTGCCAGCTCACCTGTCCAGGGGCTCTCCTACGAGCAGTACTTC
>TRBV5-1|TRBJ1-1|NA|14|NA
CASSPDPRNTEAFF
TGCGCCAGCAGCCCTGACCCCCGCAACACTGAAGCTTTCTTT
>TRBV7-8|TRBJ2-1|NA|17|TRBD2
CASSPRLAGLSYNEQFF
TGTGCCAGCAGCCCTCGACTAGCGGGCCTCTCCTACAATGAGCAGTTCTTC